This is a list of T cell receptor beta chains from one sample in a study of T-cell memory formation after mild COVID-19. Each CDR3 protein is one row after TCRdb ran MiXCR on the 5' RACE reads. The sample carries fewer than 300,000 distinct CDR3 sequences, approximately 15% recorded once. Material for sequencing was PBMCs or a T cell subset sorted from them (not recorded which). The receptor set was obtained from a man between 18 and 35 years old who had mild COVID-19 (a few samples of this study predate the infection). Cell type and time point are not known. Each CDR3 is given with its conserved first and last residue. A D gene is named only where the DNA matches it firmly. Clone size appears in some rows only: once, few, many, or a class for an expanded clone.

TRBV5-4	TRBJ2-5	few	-	CASSLAVKGVSYF	TGTGCCAGCAGCTTGGCCGTTAAGGGAGTCTCGTACTTC
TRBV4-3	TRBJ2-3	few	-	CASSQNSRGTTDTQYF	TGCGCCAGCAGCCAAAACTCTAGGGGAACCACAGATACGCAGTATTTT
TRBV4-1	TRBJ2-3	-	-	CASSQSGGGKDTQYF	TGCGCCAGCAGCCAATCTGGAGGGGGCAAAGATACGCAGTATTTT
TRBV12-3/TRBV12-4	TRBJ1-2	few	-	CASAWGPGEEGYTF	TGTGCCAGCGCATGGGGGCCAGGGGAGGAAGGCTACACCTTC
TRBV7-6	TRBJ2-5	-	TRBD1	CASSTPTGGGVETQYF	TGTGCCAGCAGCACTCCGACAGGGGGAGGTGTGGAGACCCAGTACTTC
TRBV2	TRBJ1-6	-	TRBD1	CASSPTGAKDSPLHF	TGTGCCAGCAGCCCGACAGGGGCCAAAGATTCACCCCTCCACTTT
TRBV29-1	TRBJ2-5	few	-	CSVETGEETQYF	TGCAGCGTTGAGACGGGTGAAGAGACCCAGTACTTC
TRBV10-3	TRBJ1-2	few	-	CAISESLQLAYGYTF	TGTGCCATCAGTGAGTCGCTTCAGTTGGCGTATGGCTACACCTTC
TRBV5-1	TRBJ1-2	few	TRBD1	CASSTTTGGRNYGYTF	TGCGCCAGCAGCACCACCACAGGGGGTCGGAACTATGGCTACACCTTC
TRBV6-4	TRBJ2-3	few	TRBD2	CASSDSPSGGRDTQYF	TGTGCCAGCAGTGACTCGCCTAGCGGGGGCCGAGATACGCAGTATTTT
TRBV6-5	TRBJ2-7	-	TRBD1	CASSGQGGKQYF	TGTGCCAGCAGTGGACAGGGCGGTAAGCAGTACTTC
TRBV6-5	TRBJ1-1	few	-	CASSYSPQDTEAFF	TGTGCCAGCAGTTACTCGCCCCAGGACACTGAAGCTTTCTTT
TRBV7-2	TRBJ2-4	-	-	CASSSDGGPGNIQYF	TGTGCCAGCAGCTCGGATGGGGGGCCGGGAAACATTCAGTACTTC
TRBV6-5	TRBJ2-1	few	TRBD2	CASTSTGLARNEQFF	TGTGCCAGCACCTCGACGGGACTAGCGAGGAATGAGCAGTTCTTC
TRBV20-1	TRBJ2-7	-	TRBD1	CSATGQGRAYEQYF	TGCAGTGCTACCGGACAGGGAAGGGCCTACGAGCAGTACTTC
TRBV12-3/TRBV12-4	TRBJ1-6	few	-	CASSLGTAVGGGSPLHF	TGTGCCAGCAGTCTTGGGACTGCCGTCGGCGGGGGTTCACCCCTCCACTTT
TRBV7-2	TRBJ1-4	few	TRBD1	CASSNRQGRREKLFF	TGTGCCAGCAGCAACCGACAGGGGCGGCGTGAAAAACTGTTTTTT
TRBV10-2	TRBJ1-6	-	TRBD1	CASSRQGINSPLHF	TGCGCCAGCAGCCGACAGGGAATTAATTCACCCCTCCACTTT
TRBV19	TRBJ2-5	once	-	CASGQGTQYF	TGTGCCAGTGGCCAAGGGACCCAGTACTTC
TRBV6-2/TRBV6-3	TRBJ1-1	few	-	CASSYGGGAFF	TGTGCCAGCAGTTACGGGGGGGGGGCTTTCTTT
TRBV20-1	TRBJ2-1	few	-	CTGRGDHNEQFF	TGCACAGGAAGGGGGGATCACAATGAGCAGTTCTTC